This is a list of T cell receptor beta chains from one sample in a study of shared clonotypes between healthy human individuals. Libraries were prepared by immunoSEQ multiplex PCR; TCRdb keeps only in-frame clonotypes and omits some of them. This table has millions of clones, 85% to 95% appearing once. What was sequenced was naive CD4+ T cells sorted from blood. The receptors derive from a man in his late teens or twenties in good health. The CDR3 runs from the conserved cysteine through the conserved F or W. The D gene is left open where the match is weak. Where a row states a size, it is once, few, many or the class of an expanded clone; other rows omit it.

cdr3_nt: TGTGCCAGTAGTTCTTTGCGCGCGAACACCGGGGAGCTGTTTTTT; cdr3_aa: CASSSLRANTGELFF; v_call: TRBV19; clone_size: NA; j_call: TRBJ2-2; d_call: NA
cdr3_nt: TGTGCCAGCACCGGACAGCGTGCTAACTATGGCTACACCTTC; cdr3_aa: CASTGQRANYGYTF; v_call: TRBV6-1; clone_size: once; j_call: TRBJ1-2; d_call: NA
cdr3_nt: TGTGCCAGCGATGGAGAGGGATCCTACGAGCAGTACTTC; cdr3_aa: CASDGEGSYEQYF; v_call: TRBV2; clone_size: NA; j_call: TRBJ2-7; d_call: NA
cdr3_nt: TGTGCCAGCAGCTTAACGGGCGGCGGGGCTTTAGGCCAAGAGACCCAGTACTTC; cdr3_aa: CASSLTGGGALGQETQYF; v_call: TRBV7-3; clone_size: NA; j_call: TRBJ2-5; d_call: NA
cdr3_nt: TGTGCCAGCAGCTTCGTTGGTCAGACCAATCAGCCCCAGCATTTT; cdr3_aa: CASSFVGQTNQPQHF; v_call: TRBV7-8; clone_size: NA; j_call: TRBJ1-5; d_call: NA
cdr3_nt: TGTGCCTGGAGTTCCAGCAATGAGCAGTTCTTC; cdr3_aa: CAWSSSNEQFF; v_call: TRBV30; clone_size: once; j_call: TRBJ2-1; d_call: NA
cdr3_nt: TGCGCCAGCAGACTTGGACAAGATGAAAAACTGTTTTTT; cdr3_aa: CASRLGQDEKLFF; v_call: TRBV5-1; clone_size: NA; j_call: TRBJ1-4; d_call: NA
cdr3_nt: TGTGCCAGTAGTATCGGGGGGGCTTCTAACTATGGCTACACCTTC; cdr3_aa: CASSIGGASNYGYTF; v_call: TRBV19; clone_size: NA; j_call: TRBJ1-2; d_call: NA
cdr3_nt: TGTGCCAGCAGCGTAGGAGGGGACAGCAATCAGCCCCAGCATTTT; cdr3_aa: CASSVGGDSNQPQHF; v_call: TRBV9; clone_size: once; j_call: TRBJ1-5; d_call: NA
cdr3_nt: TGTGCCAGCAGCTTGGTTAGGGACAGGGGTTTTGGCATTCAGTACTTC; cdr3_aa: CASSLVRDRGFGIQYF; v_call: TRBV5-6; clone_size: NA; j_call: TRBJ2-4; d_call: TRBD1
cdr3_nt: TGTGCCAGCAGTTTAAAAAGCTCCTACGAGCAGTACTTC; cdr3_aa: CASSLKSSYEQYF; v_call: TRBV28; clone_size: NA; j_call: TRBJ2-7; d_call: NA
cdr3_nt: TGTGCCAGCAGCCTCAGAAGGGGGCACTACGAGCAGTACTTC; cdr3_aa: CASSLRRGHYEQYF; v_call: TRBV11-2; clone_size: NA; j_call: TRBJ2-7; d_call: TRBD1
cdr3_nt: TGCGCCAGCAGACCCGCGGTCTCTAGCACAGATACGCAGTATTTT; cdr3_aa: CASRPAVSSTDTQYF; v_call: TRBV4-1; clone_size: once; j_call: TRBJ2-3; d_call: NA
cdr3_nt: TGTGCCAGCAGTGAAGTATACGGCTACACCTTC; cdr3_aa: CASSEVYGYTF; v_call: TRBV6-1; clone_size: once; j_call: TRBJ1-2; d_call: NA
cdr3_nt: TGTGCCAGCAGTGGACAGGGGCCAAGCTCCTACAATGAGCAGTTCTTC; cdr3_aa: CASSGQGPSSYNEQFF; v_call: TRBV6-1; clone_size: NA; j_call: TRBJ2-1; d_call: TRBD1
cdr3_nt: TGTGCCAGCAGGCACGCGTCGGATAATTCACCCCTCCACTTT; cdr3_aa: CASRHASDNSPLHF; v_call: TRBV27; clone_size: few; j_call: TRBJ1-6; d_call: NA
cdr3_nt: TGTGCCAGCAGCTTAGATCGGGGACAGGGGGCCTCGGGAACTGAAGCTTTCTTT; cdr3_aa: CASSLDRGQGASGTEAFF; v_call: TRBV11-3; clone_size: NA; j_call: TRBJ1-1; d_call: TRBD1
cdr3_nt: TGTGCCAGCAGCTTAGCGGGGCGTGAGACCCAGTACTTC; cdr3_aa: CASSLAGRETQYF; v_call: TRBV27; clone_size: NA; j_call: TRBJ2-5; d_call: TRBD2
cdr3_nt: TGTGCCTGGAGTGAACGGGAGGCCAGGAGTGAGCAGTTCTTC; cdr3_aa: CAWSEREARSEQFF; v_call: TRBV30; clone_size: once; j_call: TRBJ2-1; d_call: TRBD2
cdr3_nt: TGTGCCAGCACCCTTTCCCGACTAGCGGGATCCCACGAGCAGTACTTC; cdr3_aa: CASTLSRLAGSHEQYF; v_call: TRBV2; clone_size: NA; j_call: TRBJ2-7; d_call: TRBD2
cdr3_nt: TGTGCCAGCAGCCCACGGGTAGACAATGGCTACACCTTC; cdr3_aa: CASSPRVDNGYTF; v_call: TRBV9; clone_size: NA; j_call: TRBJ1-2; d_call: NA
cdr3_nt: TGTGCCAGCAGCTGGCAGGGTATCGGTTCACCCCTCCACTTT; cdr3_aa: CASSWQGIGSPLHF; v_call: TRBV7-9; clone_size: NA; j_call: TRBJ1-6; d_call: NA
cdr3_nt: TGTGCCTGGAGTGGAACAGGGTTATCAACCTACGAGCAGTACTTC; cdr3_aa: CAWSGTGLSTYEQYF; v_call: TRBV30; clone_size: NA; j_call: TRBJ2-7; d_call: NA
cdr3_nt: TGTGCCAGCAGTGAGTATTGGACTGACTATGGCTACACCTTC; cdr3_aa: CASSEYWTDYGYTF; v_call: TRBV6-1; clone_size: NA; j_call: TRBJ1-2; d_call: NA
cdr3_nt: TGTGCCAGCAGCCAAGAGGCTAGCTCCACCGGGGAGCTGTTTTTT; cdr3_aa: CASSQEASSTGELFF; v_call: TRBV4-2; clone_size: NA; j_call: TRBJ2-2; d_call: NA
cdr3_nt: TGTGCCAGTAGTATTGGCCATTCCTACGAGCAGTACTTC; cdr3_aa: CASSIGHSYEQYF; v_call: TRBV19; clone_size: NA; j_call: TRBJ2-7; d_call: NA
cdr3_nt: TGCGCCAGCAAGTCCGGGCTGAAAGGGGGTGAGCAGTTCTTC; cdr3_aa: CASKSGLKGGEQFF; v_call: TRBV4-3; clone_size: NA; j_call: TRBJ2-1; d_call: NA
cdr3_nt: TGTGCCAGTAGTATGTGGGGGAAGCAGTACTTC; cdr3_aa: CASSMWGKQYF; v_call: TRBV19; clone_size: NA; j_call: TRBJ2-7; d_call: NA
cdr3_nt: TGTGCCTGGAGTATCACAGGGGAAAAACTGTTTTTT; cdr3_aa: CAWSITGEKLFF; v_call: TRBV30; clone_size: NA; j_call: TRBJ1-4; d_call: NA
cdr3_nt: TGCGCCAGCAGCCAAACCGGGACAGAGGTCCCAGATACGCAGTATTTT; cdr3_aa: CASSQTGTEVPDTQYF; v_call: TRBV4-1; clone_size: NA; j_call: TRBJ2-3; d_call: TRBD1
cdr3_nt: TGTGCCAGCAGCCAAGAAGCGGGCTACGAGCAGTACTTC; cdr3_aa: CASSQEAGYEQYF; v_call: TRBV4-2; clone_size: NA; j_call: TRBJ2-7; d_call: NA
cdr3_nt: TGCGCCAGCACCTCTTCGGGGGTTCCGAACTATGGCTACACCTTC; cdr3_aa: CASTSSGVPNYGYTF; v_call: TRBV10-1; clone_size: NA; j_call: TRBJ1-2; d_call: NA
cdr3_nt: TGTGCCATCAGTGAGGAGCGGGGGGGCCCGGGGACCGGGGAGCTGTTTTTT; cdr3_aa: CAISEERGGPGTGELFF; v_call: TRBV10-3; clone_size: once; j_call: TRBJ2-2; d_call: TRBD2
cdr3_nt: TGTGCCAGCTCTTCATCGGTCGGTACGCAGTATTTT; cdr3_aa: CASSSSVGTQYF; v_call: TRBV18; clone_size: NA; j_call: TRBJ2-3; d_call: NA
cdr3_nt: TGTGCCAGCAGCTCCGCACCGGGACAGGACTATGGCTACACCTTC; cdr3_aa: CASSSAPGQDYGYTF; v_call: TRBV5-4; clone_size: NA; j_call: TRBJ1-2; d_call: TRBD1
cdr3_nt: TGTGCCAGCAGCTTCGATGAGACAGGGGGCTACGAGCAGTACTTC; cdr3_aa: CASSFDETGGYEQYF; v_call: TRBV7-6; clone_size: NA; j_call: TRBJ2-7; d_call: TRBD1
cdr3_nt: TGCGCCAGCAGCTTGGGTTCGGACAACGCTTTCTTT; cdr3_aa: CASSLGSDNAFF; v_call: TRBV5-1; clone_size: NA; j_call: TRBJ1-1; d_call: NA
cdr3_nt: TGTGCCAGCCAGGGGACACCTTCAACCAATCAGCCCCAGCATTTT; cdr3_aa: CASQGTPSTNQPQHF; v_call: TRBV6-1; clone_size: NA; j_call: TRBJ1-5; d_call: NA
cdr3_nt: TGTGCCAGCAGCGTAGGCTCAGGGGCCACAGATACGCAGTATTTT; cdr3_aa: CASSVGSGATDTQYF; v_call: TRBV9; clone_size: NA; j_call: TRBJ2-3; d_call: NA
cdr3_nt: TGTGCCAGCAGTACAGGGACAGTTCTTGAAAAACTGTTTTTT; cdr3_aa: CASSTGTVLEKLFF; v_call: TRBV28; clone_size: NA; j_call: TRBJ1-4; d_call: TRBD1
cdr3_nt: TGCGCCAGCAGCCAAGATCCCAGGTACCAAGAGACCCAGTACTTC; cdr3_aa: CASSQDPRYQETQYF; v_call: TRBV4-1; clone_size: NA; j_call: TRBJ2-5; d_call: NA
cdr3_nt: TGTGCCAGCACCCTCAAAGGTCGAATGGGCTCCTACAATGAGCAGTTCTTC; cdr3_aa: CASTLKGRMGSYNEQFF; v_call: TRBV7-9; clone_size: NA; j_call: TRBJ2-1; d_call: NA
cdr3_nt: TGCGCCAGCAGCTTGGCAGCGGGAGTGGATACGCAGTATTTT; cdr3_aa: CASSLAAGVDTQYF; v_call: TRBV5-1; clone_size: NA; j_call: TRBJ2-3; d_call: TRBD2
cdr3_nt: TGTGCCAGCAGCGTCGGTCAGGGGGAGGTCGGCTACACCTTC; cdr3_aa: CASSVGQGEVGYTF; v_call: TRBV7-2; clone_size: NA; j_call: TRBJ1-2; d_call: TRBD1
cdr3_nt: TGCGCCAGCAGCACGGATAATTCACCCCTCCACTTT; cdr3_aa: CASSTDNSPLHF; v_call: TRBV5-1; clone_size: few; j_call: TRBJ1-6; d_call: NA
cdr3_nt: TGTGCCAGCAGCTTTTATGGCAGCACTGAAGCTTTCTTT; cdr3_aa: CASSFYGSTEAFF; v_call: TRBV11-2; clone_size: NA; j_call: TRBJ1-1; d_call: NA
cdr3_nt: TGTGCCAGCAGTTACTCTTGGGGCACAGATACGCAGTATTTT; cdr3_aa: CASSYSWGTDTQYF; v_call: TRBV6-5; clone_size: NA; j_call: TRBJ2-3; d_call: NA
cdr3_nt: TGTGCCAGCAGCGTAGCTACGGCGGCTGCAACCTACGAGCAGTACTTC; cdr3_aa: CASSVATAAATYEQYF; v_call: TRBV9; clone_size: NA; j_call: TRBJ2-7; d_call: NA
cdr3_nt: TGTGCCAGCAGCGTCGGACTAGCGGGTTACAATGAGCAGTTCTTC; cdr3_aa: CASSVGLAGYNEQFF; v_call: TRBV9; clone_size: once; j_call: TRBJ2-1; d_call: TRBD2
cdr3_nt: TGCGCCAGCAGTGAGTGGGAGGGCCACCGCACAGATACGCAGTATTTT; cdr3_aa: CASSEWEGHRTDTQYF; v_call: TRBV10-2; clone_size: NA; j_call: TRBJ2-3; d_call: TRBD2
cdr3_nt: TGTGCCAGCAGCTTAGCGGGGGGGCGAGATACGCAGTATTTT; cdr3_aa: CASSLAGGRDTQYF; v_call: TRBV2; clone_size: NA; j_call: TRBJ2-3; d_call: TRBD2
cdr3_nt: TGCAGCGTCGTCCTAGCGGGGTTGGCAGATACGCAGTATTTT; cdr3_aa: CSVVLAGLADTQYF; v_call: TRBV29-1; clone_size: NA; j_call: TRBJ2-3; d_call: TRBD2
cdr3_nt: TGCGCCAGCAGCTTGGTACCCAGCGGGGGTCACAATGAGCAGTTCTTC; cdr3_aa: CASSLVPSGGHNEQFF; v_call: TRBV5-1; clone_size: NA; j_call: TRBJ2-1; d_call: TRBD2
cdr3_nt: TGTGCCAGCAGTACGGACAGGGGGGCCTACGAGCAGTACTTC; cdr3_aa: CASSTDRGAYEQYF; v_call: TRBV2; clone_size: NA; j_call: TRBJ2-7; d_call: TRBD1
cdr3_nt: TGTGCCAGCTCACAAGATTTGACAGGGGCCGCGAGGGAGACCCAGTACTTC; cdr3_aa: CASSQDLTGAARETQYF; v_call: TRBV18; clone_size: NA; j_call: TRBJ2-5; d_call: TRBD1
cdr3_nt: TGTGCCAGCAGTTTACCCGGGTCCTACGAGCAGTACTTC; cdr3_aa: CASSLPGSYEQYF; v_call: TRBV27; clone_size: NA; j_call: TRBJ2-7; d_call: NA
cdr3_nt: TGTGCCAGCAGTTACTTCCGAACTTTGAACACTGAAGCTTTCTTT; cdr3_aa: CASSYFRTLNTEAFF; v_call: TRBV6-5; clone_size: once; j_call: TRBJ1-1; d_call: NA